This T cell receptor beta chain was documented in a study of control samples from healthy donors and cancer patients. TCRdb keeps only in-frame clones here, not all; method: immunoSEQ multiplex PCR. The sample holds 150,000 to 200,000 clones, 85% to 90% seen once. Material for sequencing was blood. The TCR was taken from a woman aged 25 to 39 in good health.

The CDR3 DNA is TGTGCCAGCAGCGCGCGGGGGGGATACTACAATGAGCAGTTCTTC. Its translation: CASSARGGYYNEQFF. V usage is TRBV7-9 and J usage is TRBJ2-1; 9 nucleotides line up with TRBD2. The CDR3 is 15 amino acids. The V gene's germline CDR1 is SEHNR and CDR2 FQNEAQ (reference sequence). The V segment lost 5 bases and the J segment 3 bases; nucleotides outside the gene matches: 5.